This is a list of T cell receptor beta chains from one sample in a study of blood T cell repertoires in COVID-19. TCRdb keeps only in-frame clones here, not all; method: immunoSEQ multiplex PCR. The sample includes about 130,000 clones, around 87% of them seen just once. The sequencing input was peripheral blood. The receptors come from a woman aged 60-75 years with acute or convalescent COVID-19. The CDR3 runs from the conserved cysteine through the conserved F or W. Fields, in order: J gene, D gene, clone size, V gene, CDR3 DNA, CDR3 protein. The D gene is left open where the match is weak. The size field is filled for only some rows; it gives once, few, many or a size class.

j_call: TRBJ1-1; d_call: TRBD1; clone_size: -; v_call: TRBV9; cdr3_nt: TGTGCCAGCAGCCCTGGGACAGCCGAAGCTTTCTTT; cdr3_aa: CASSPGTAEAFF
j_call: TRBJ2-1; d_call: TRBD2; clone_size: -; v_call: TRBV6-5; cdr3_nt: TGTGCCAGCACCAAGACTAGCGGGAGTCACGAGCAGTTCTTC; cdr3_aa: CASTKTSGSHEQFF
j_call: TRBJ1-1; d_call: -; clone_size: -; v_call: TRBV6-5; cdr3_nt: TGTGCCAGCAGGAAACACGGGACACTGAACACTGAAGCTTTCTTT; cdr3_aa: CASRKHGTLNTEAFF
j_call: TRBJ1-5; d_call: -; clone_size: few; v_call: TRBV28; cdr3_nt: TGTGCCAGCAGTCCCTTAGATCAGCCCCAGCATTTT; cdr3_aa: CASSPLDQPQHF
j_call: TRBJ1-6; d_call: -; clone_size: few; v_call: TRBV2; cdr3_nt: TGTGCCAGCAGCTCCTCCAATTCACCCCTCCACTTT; cdr3_aa: CASSSSNSPLHF
j_call: TRBJ2-5; d_call: TRBD1; clone_size: -; v_call: TRBV5-1; cdr3_nt: TGCGCCAGCAGTACGACAGGGGAAGAGACCCAGTACTTC; cdr3_aa: CASSTTGEETQYF
j_call: TRBJ1-6; d_call: -; clone_size: -; v_call: TRBV11-2; cdr3_nt: TGTGCCAGCAGCTTAGAATCAGGGAAGGAGTCACCCCTCCACTTT; cdr3_aa: CASSLESGKESPLHF
j_call: TRBJ2-6; d_call: -; clone_size: -; v_call: TRBV19; cdr3_nt: TGTGCCAGCGAGAAGGGGGCTGGGGCCAACGTCCTGACTTTC; cdr3_aa: CASEKGAGANVLTF
j_call: TRBJ1-2; d_call: TRBD1; clone_size: -; v_call: TRBV2; cdr3_nt: TGTGCCAGCAGTGAGAGTGACAGGGGACATTATGGCTACACCTTC; cdr3_aa: CASSESDRGHYGYTF
j_call: TRBJ1-1; d_call: TRBD1; clone_size: once; v_call: TRBV19; cdr3_nt: TGTGCCACCTCGCCGCGGGGACAGATGAACACTGAAGCTTTCTTT; cdr3_aa: CATSPRGQMNTEAFF
j_call: TRBJ1-5; d_call: -; clone_size: -; v_call: TRBV11-2; cdr3_nt: TGTGCCAGCAGCATAGAGGTAGTTCAGCCCCAGCATTTT; cdr3_aa: CASSIEVVQPQHF
j_call: TRBJ1-3; d_call: -; clone_size: -; v_call: TRBV3-1/TRBV3-2; cdr3_nt: TGTGCCAGCAGCCTTATAGAGGCTGGAAACACCATATATTTT; cdr3_aa: CASSLIEAGNTIYF
j_call: TRBJ2-7; d_call: TRBD2; clone_size: -; v_call: TRBV2; cdr3_nt: TGTGCCAGCACCCCGACTAGCGGGGCCTACGAGCAGTACTTC; cdr3_aa: CASTPTSGAYEQYF
j_call: TRBJ2-1; d_call: -; clone_size: -; v_call: TRBV6-6; cdr3_nt: TGTGCCAGCAGTAGAGGGACTCTCAATGAGCAGTTCTTC; cdr3_aa: CASSRGTLNEQFF
j_call: TRBJ1-4; d_call: -; clone_size: -; v_call: TRBV4-1; cdr3_nt: TGCGCCAGCAGCCAAGATAAGAACAGAGAGAATGAAAAACTGTTTTTT; cdr3_aa: CASSQDKNRENEKLFF
j_call: TRBJ2-1; d_call: TRBD1; clone_size: -; v_call: TRBV30; cdr3_nt: TGTGCCTGGAGTCTCTGGGGCAGGGGGCTTGACAATGAGCAGTTCTTC; cdr3_aa: CAWSLWGRGLDNEQFF
j_call: TRBJ1-2; d_call: TRBD1; clone_size: -; v_call: TRBV18; cdr3_nt: TGTGCCAGCTCCCGAACTGCGGGACAGCTCTATGGCTACACCTTC; cdr3_aa: CASSRTAGQLYGYTF
j_call: TRBJ1-2; d_call: TRBD1; clone_size: -; v_call: TRBV28; cdr3_nt: TGTGCCAGCAGTTTAGGGCAGGGGGCGGTCTACACCTTC; cdr3_aa: CASSLGQGAVYTF
j_call: TRBJ2-5; d_call: TRBD1; clone_size: -; v_call: TRBV3-1/TRBV3-2; cdr3_nt: TGTGCCAGCAGCAATCGGGACAGGGGGATTCTCGAGACCCAGTACTTC; cdr3_aa: CASSNRDRGILETQYF
j_call: TRBJ2-5; d_call: -; clone_size: -; v_call: TRBV5-8; cdr3_nt: TGTGCCAGCAGCTTGCGAACAGGGCTGAACCAAGAGACCCAGTACTTC; cdr3_aa: CASSLRTGLNQETQYF
j_call: TRBJ2-5; d_call: TRBD2; clone_size: -; v_call: TRBV11-2; cdr3_nt: TGTGCCAGCAGCATTCTAGCGGGAGGGGTCCAAGAGACCCAGTACTTC; cdr3_aa: CASSILAGGVQETQYF
j_call: TRBJ2-7; d_call: TRBD2; clone_size: -; v_call: TRBV11-2; cdr3_nt: TGTGCCAGCAGCATCGGGACTAACTACGAGCAGTACTTC; cdr3_aa: CASSIGTNYEQYF
j_call: TRBJ2-1; d_call: -; clone_size: -; v_call: TRBV7-8; cdr3_nt: TGTGCCAGCAGCTTATTGGTGGCAGCGAATGAGCAGTTCTTC; cdr3_aa: CASSLLVAANEQFF
j_call: TRBJ1-6; d_call: TRBD1; clone_size: -; v_call: TRBV11-2; cdr3_nt: TGTGCCAGCAGCGAGGTTTGGAGGACAGGGGGCGTCCACTTT; cdr3_aa: CASSEVWRTGGVHF
j_call: TRBJ1-2; d_call: TRBD1; clone_size: -; v_call: TRBV5-1; cdr3_nt: TGCGCCAGCAGCTTGGATTCGACAGGGTATGGCTACACCTTC; cdr3_aa: CASSLDSTGYGYTF
j_call: TRBJ2-1; d_call: -; clone_size: once; v_call: TRBV11-3; cdr3_nt: TGTGCCAGCAGCGGGGACTCCGACAATGAGCAGTTCTTC; cdr3_aa: CASSGDSDNEQFF
j_call: TRBJ1-2; d_call: TRBD1; clone_size: -; v_call: TRBV6-5; cdr3_nt: TGTGCCAGCAGTCCCGGACAGGGAGGAGGCTACACCTTC; cdr3_aa: CASSPGQGGGYTF
j_call: TRBJ2-1; d_call: TRBD2; clone_size: -; v_call: TRBV9; cdr3_nt: TGTGCCAGCAGCTTCCAAGGCTTAGCGGGAGCCTACAATGAGCAGTTCTTC; cdr3_aa: CASSFQGLAGAYNEQFF
j_call: TRBJ1-2; d_call: TRBD1; clone_size: -; v_call: TRBV3-1/TRBV3-2; cdr3_nt: TGTGCCAGCAGCCAAGAATGGACAGGGAGAAAACTCTATGGCTACACCTTC; cdr3_aa: CASSQEWTGRKLYGYTF
j_call: TRBJ2-1; d_call: -; clone_size: -; v_call: TRBV5-1; cdr3_nt: TGCGCCAGCAGCTTGGATCCAGCAGGATATGAGCAGTTCTTC; cdr3_aa: CASSLDPAGYEQFF
j_call: TRBJ1-2; d_call: -; clone_size: -; v_call: TRBV28; cdr3_nt: TGTGCCAGCAGCTCCCCGGGGGAATCGGGCGGCTACACCTTC; cdr3_aa: CASSSPGESGGYTF
j_call: TRBJ1-2; d_call: -; clone_size: -; v_call: TRBV5-1; cdr3_nt: TGCGCCAGCAGCTTGAGCGGAAAGAACTATGGCTACACCTTC; cdr3_aa: CASSLSGKNYGYTF
j_call: TRBJ2-1; d_call: -; clone_size: -; v_call: TRBV19; cdr3_nt: TGTGCCAGTAGGGAGGATCCCTACAATGAGCAGTTCTTC; cdr3_aa: CASREDPYNEQFF
j_call: TRBJ1-1; d_call: -; clone_size: -; v_call: TRBV5-4; cdr3_nt: TGTGCCAGCAGCTTGACAGTGAAGAACACTGAAGCTTTCTTT; cdr3_aa: CASSLTVKNTEAFF
j_call: TRBJ1-2; d_call: TRBD1; clone_size: -; v_call: TRBV6-1; cdr3_nt: TGTGCCAGCAGTGTAGACATTGGACAGGGCAACTATGGCTACACCTTC; cdr3_aa: CASSVDIGQGNYGYTF
j_call: TRBJ1-2; d_call: -; clone_size: -; v_call: TRBV28; cdr3_nt: TGTGCCAGCAGTTTACCGGGAGGGTTTGGCTACACCTTC; cdr3_aa: CASSLPGGFGYTF
j_call: TRBJ1-2; d_call: TRBD1; clone_size: -; v_call: TRBV6-5; cdr3_nt: TGTGCCAGCATCCGGGACAGGGCGAGCGGCTACACCTTC; cdr3_aa: CASIRDRASGYTF
j_call: TRBJ1-1; d_call: -; clone_size: once; v_call: TRBV5-1; cdr3_nt: TGCGCCAGCAGCCGGCGGGGGGTAGGGGCCGAAACTGAAGCTTTCTTT; cdr3_aa: CASSRRGVGAETEAFF
j_call: TRBJ2-2; d_call: -; clone_size: once; v_call: TRBV7-9; cdr3_nt: TGTGCCAGCAGCTTAGACGGGTCGAACACCGGGGAGCTGTTTTTT; cdr3_aa: CASSLDGSNTGELFF
j_call: TRBJ1-2; d_call: -; clone_size: -; v_call: TRBV20-1; cdr3_nt: TGCAGTGCTAGTACGGGGACTAACTATGGCTACACCTTC; cdr3_aa: CSASTGTNYGYTF
j_call: TRBJ1-5; d_call: -; clone_size: -; v_call: TRBV6-1; cdr3_nt: TGTGCCAGCAGTGAACAGTTAATAAATCAGCCCCAGCATTTT; cdr3_aa: CASSEQLINQPQHF
j_call: TRBJ1-1; d_call: TRBD1; clone_size: few; v_call: TRBV28; cdr3_nt: TGTGCCAGCAGTTGGGGGGACAGGGGGGATACTGAAGCTTTCTTT; cdr3_aa: CASSWGDRGDTEAFF
j_call: TRBJ2-7; d_call: TRBD2; clone_size: -; v_call: TRBV7-9; cdr3_nt: TGTGCCAGCAGCTTAGCCTCGGGACTAGCGGGAGGCGAGCAGTACTTC; cdr3_aa: CASSLASGLAGGEQYF
j_call: TRBJ1-1; d_call: TRBD1; clone_size: -; v_call: TRBV6-1; cdr3_nt: TGTGCCAGCAGTGTTCCGGGACAGGGGGTGAGGGGGAACACTGAAGCTTTCTTT; cdr3_aa: CASSVPGQGVRGNTEAFF
j_call: TRBJ1-1; d_call: -; clone_size: once; v_call: TRBV13; cdr3_nt: TGTGCCAGCAGCTTAGGCAGGGGAGGGGCAAACACTGAAGCTTTCTTT; cdr3_aa: CASSLGRGGANTEAFF
j_call: TRBJ2-3; d_call: -; clone_size: -; v_call: TRBV15; cdr3_nt: TGTGCCACCAGCCCTCGGACAGATACGCAGTATTTT; cdr3_aa: CATSPRTDTQYF
j_call: TRBJ1-2; d_call: TRBD1; clone_size: -; v_call: TRBV7-8; cdr3_nt: TGTGCCAGCAGCCCCGGACAGGCGAACGACTATGGCTACACCTTC; cdr3_aa: CASSPGQANDYGYTF
j_call: TRBJ1-1; d_call: -; clone_size: -; v_call: TRBV19; cdr3_nt: TGTGCCAGTAGTATAGATACAGGGATGAACACTGAAGCTTTCTTT; cdr3_aa: CASSIDTGMNTEAFF
j_call: TRBJ2-1; d_call: TRBD1; clone_size: -; v_call: TRBV19; cdr3_nt: TGTGCCAGTAGCCGGACAGGGGATCTCTACAATGAGCAGTTCTTC; cdr3_aa: CASSRTGDLYNEQFF
j_call: TRBJ1-1; d_call: -; clone_size: -; v_call: TRBV20-1; cdr3_nt: TGCAGTGCTAGTTATCCAGGCATGAACACTGAAGCTTTCTTT; cdr3_aa: CSASYPGMNTEAFF